This T cell receptor beta chain was sequenced for a study of memory CD4+ T cells and cytomegalovirus serostatus (dated by TCRdb to about 2019). The study in broad terms: The cohort included roughly 33 healthy adults from Belgium, of whom 9 were CMV seropositive and roughly 25 were CMV seronegative. To replicate a published TCR-based CMV serostatus classifier, the researchers sequenced the CD4+ memory TCRbeta repertoires of a Belgian cohort whose cytomegalovirus serostatus was known. The full study reports these points: For CMV serostatus prediction, a median bootstrapped AUC of about 0.95 was reached with the original framework, and a median bootstrapped AUC of approximately 0.89 was reached with a US-trained random forest. Only CD4+CD45RO+ memory cells were sequenced, in contrast to the original study, which included naive and memory CD4+ and CD8+ populations. The results were interpreted as suggesting that the CMV-associated TCR signature is largely present in the CD4+ memory repertoire. Among the 160 or so previously reported CMV-associated TCRbeta sequences, 65 to 85 showed up in the CD4+ memory repertoires, with each one found in between one and five individuals. On the Belgian cohort, the classifier based on the original framework reached a median bootstrapped AUC of roughly 0.96, with a 95% CI of 0.76-1.00.

At the junction V is shortened by 2 bases and J by 1 base, with 5 bases in between. The CDR3 runs 13 amino acids, cysteine and phenylalanine included. Left in the record is the CDR3 DNA by itself, 39 bases read in frame from the first base. CDR1 and CDR2 are read off the germline V gene (reference sequence) as MNHNY and SVGAGI. A FACSAria II was used to sort memory CD4+ T cells, defined as single viable CD3+CD4+CD8-CD45RO+ cells. To determine CMV serostatus, a Roche Elecsys assay was used that detects serum IgG against CMV pp150, pp28, p38 and p52. After thawing, total CD4+ T cells were enriched by positive selection with CD4 magnetic microbeads. The samples came from a separate study whose specific focus was interrogating the CD4+ T cell memory repertoire. Peripheral blood mononuclear cells were isolated and cryopreserved following standard operating procedures; serum was stored at -80 °C. The staining used CD3-PerCP (BW264/56), CD4-APC (RPA-T4), CD45RO-PE (UCHT1) and CD8-Pacific Orange (3B5) antibodies, and Sytox blue was used to exclude non-viable cells.

This clone appeared a few times. Its antigen target is currently unknown. Base-call qualities are not available, and no considerably larger clone is one nucleotide away. Genomic DNA was extracted from sorted cells with the Quick-DNA Microprep Kit. Amplification of TCRbeta DNA was done with the immunoSEQ hsTCRbeta kit, following the protocol from the manufacturer. An Illumina MiSeq instrument was used to sequence the TCRbeta libraries. The original pipeline was this. Once out-of-frame sequences had been removed, a few million distinct TCRbeta sequences were left, which works out to an average of approximately 63,000 per individual. Each individual was scored using the number of some 160 previously reported CMV-associated TCRbeta sequences that the individual carried and the total number of productive distinct TCRbeta sequences. A beta-binomial model was reimplemented in Python, and random forests from scikit-learn, run with default parameters, were trained on data from the US cohort. Classifier performance on the Belgian cohort was reported as the median AUC with percentile confidence intervals calculated over 10,000 bootstrap iterations. What TCRdb holds here is the immuneACCESS table cut down to in-frame rearrangements. Part of the clones is not present; checked against another copy, under half of the missing clones reflect an unresolved V gene, and the others are unexplained. The V and J calls and clone size are taken from that table; D and trimming were inferred from the DNA. This sample has 85,000 to 100,000 clones in its table, and about 80% of those were observed once. Approximately 4% of the sample is in the top ten clones.

The receptor was isolated from an adult in good health and CMV-seropositive. Recombination connected TRBV6-6 to TRBJ1-1; the D gene assignment is ambiguous. The sequencing input was memory CD4+ T cells from blood. The sequenced DNA: TGTGCCAGCAGTTACCATACGAACACTGAAGCTTTCTTT. Translated, it gives CASSYHTNTEAFF.